This T cell receptor beta chain stems from a study of human T cells and chemical hapten exposure. As for the study in general: Each week of the roughly 26-week study, patients had diphenylcyclopropenone applied to the scalp.

This clonotype was seen at least ten times. As handled by the study authors: Counts of TCRs in each sample centred on a median of around 92,000 and extended from around 25,000 to 690,000. TCRdb fed the RACE reads into MiXCR, producing one record per CDR3 protein. TCRdb's processing, not the authors', yielded these V and J calls. This sample yields some 300,000 distinct CDR3 sequences, of which about 5% are seen a single time; over 7% belongs to the top ten. Time point given: pre-sensitization, week 0. The treatment: therapeutic diphenylcyclopropenone sensitization with weekly scalp DPC. The sequence derives from a woman aged 18-35 years with alopecia areata. Some clones in this sample may be carry-over from other donors' samples. Sequenced material: whole blood, taken in connection with sensitization to the hapten diphenylcyclopropenone (DPC).

The CDR3 DNA reads as TGTGCCAGCATCTCCCTCGGACGGTTCTACGAGCAGTACTTC. It translates to CASISLGRFYEQYF. The chain employs TRBV6-9 and TRBJ2-7; D is undetermined. The length of the CDR3 is 14 residues. V was shortened by 7 bases and J by 3 bases, with 16 bases between the two germline ends. Germline values: CDR1 MNHGY, CDR2 SVAAGI.